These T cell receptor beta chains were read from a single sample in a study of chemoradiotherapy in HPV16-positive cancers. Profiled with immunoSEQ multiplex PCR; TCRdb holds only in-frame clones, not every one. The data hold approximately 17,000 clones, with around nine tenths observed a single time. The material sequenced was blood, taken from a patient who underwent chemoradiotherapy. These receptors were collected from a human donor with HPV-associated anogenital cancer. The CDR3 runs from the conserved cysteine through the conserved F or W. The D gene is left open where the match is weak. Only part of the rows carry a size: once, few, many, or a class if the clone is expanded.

TGTGCCAGCAGCTTGGCGGCAGGGGGCTGGAATGAGCAGTTCTTC,CASSLAAGGWNEQFF,TRBD1,TRBV5-6,TRBJ2-1,NA
TGCGCCAGCAGCTTGGATCGAACCGGGACAGGGGGCACAGATACGCAGTATTTT,CASSLDRTGTGGTDTQYF,TRBD1,TRBV5-1,TRBJ2-3,NA
TGTGCCAGCAGTCCAGGACTAGCGGTTCAATTCTTC,CASSPGLAVQFF,TRBD2,TRBV27,TRBJ2-1,NA
TGCGCCAGCAGCCCGGACAGCATCCCTAACACTGAAGCTTTCTTT,CASSPDSIPNTEAFF,NA,TRBV5-1,TRBJ1-1,NA
TGTGCCAGCAGTGTCGTCAGGGCTGTCTCTGGGGCCAACGTCCTGACTTTC,CASSVVRAVSGANVLTF,NA,TRBV6-1,TRBJ2-6,once
TGCACCAGCAGCCAAGAGGCAGGCCCCGAATCCTACGAGCAGTACTTC,CTSSQEAGPESYEQYF,NA,TRBV1,TRBJ2-7,NA
TGTGCCAGCAGCTTGGCGGGGATTGGCTACACCTTC,CASSLAGIGYTF,NA,TRBV11-2,TRBJ1-2,NA
TGCAGCCCGGACCGGACAATCGCCTACAATGAGCAGTTCTTC,CSPDRTIAYNEQFF,NA,TRBV29-1,TRBJ2-1,NA
TGTGCCAGCAGCTTCGAGGGGGCTGAAGCTTTCTTT,CASSFEGAEAFF,NA,TRBV2,TRBJ1-1,NA
TGTGCCAGCAGTGGAACAGGGCCCGACACTGAAGCTTTCTTT,CASSGTGPDTEAFF,NA,TRBV25-1,TRBJ1-1,medium-sized
TGTGCCAGCAGCGTACAAAGCGGGGGGTTTAATGAGCAGTTCTTC,CASSVQSGGFNEQFF,TRBD2,TRBV9,TRBJ2-1,NA
TGCGCCAGCAGCACGGACAGTACCCAAGAGACCCAGTACTTC,CASSTDSTQETQYF,NA,TRBV5-1,TRBJ2-5,NA
TGCGCCAGCAGCGCTAATCGCGCAGGGGGCAAAAACATTCAGTACTTC,CASSANRAGGKNIQYF,TRBD1,TRBV5-1,TRBJ2-4,NA
TGTGCCAGCAGTCAACAGATTCCAGGCGAGCAGTACTTC,CASSQQIPGEQYF,NA,TRBV28,TRBJ2-7,NA
TGTGCCAGCAGCGTAATACGGCAGGCGAACACTGAAGCTTTCTTT,CASSVIRQANTEAFF,NA,TRBV9,TRBJ1-1,NA
TGTGCCAGCAGTGATCTCAGGGGATCTAACTATGGCTACACCTTC,CASSDLRGSNYGYTF,NA,TRBV6-1,TRBJ1-2,NA
TGTGCCAGCAGCTGGCCGACAGGCTTATCTGGAAACACCATATATTTT,CASSWPTGLSGNTIYF,NA,TRBV5-6,TRBJ1-3,NA
TGTGCCACCAGCCCCCTGGGTGGGTTGGAAAAACTGTTTTTT,CATSPLGGLEKLFF,NA,TRBV15,TRBJ1-4,NA
TGTGCCAGCAGTCTCCGCACAACTAGCGGGAGGGCCGGGGAGCAGTTCTTC,CASSLRTTSGRAGEQFF,TRBD2,TRBV27,TRBJ2-1,NA
TGCGCCAGCAGCGGGGGGACACAACCCACAGATACGCAGTATTTT,CASSGGTQPTDTQYF,NA,TRBV5-1,TRBJ2-3,NA
TGTGCCAGCAGTTTATCTGGGACAGGGTATCAGCCCCAGCATTTT,CASSLSGTGYQPQHF,TRBD1,TRBV27,TRBJ1-5,NA
TGTGCCAGCTCACCAGTGCAAGGGACTACACAGCCCCAGCATTTT,CASSPVQGTTQPQHF,NA,TRBV18,TRBJ1-5,NA
TGTGCCAGCAGCCGCACCCCGGGAGTTGAAGCTTTCTTT,CASSRTPGVEAFF,NA,TRBV11-2,TRBJ1-1,NA
TGTGCCAGCAGTTCCCTGACGTTCCAAGAGACCCAGTACTTC,CASSSLTFQETQYF,NA,TRBV2,TRBJ2-5,NA
TGTGCCAGCAGCCCACCTATAGCGGGAGACAGTAATGAGCAGTTCTTC,CASSPPIAGDSNEQFF,TRBD2,TRBV11-2,TRBJ2-1,NA
TGCGCCAGCCAGGGGACAGGCAGGGGGGAGACCCAGTACTTC,CASQGTGRGETQYF,TRBD1,TRBV5-1,TRBJ2-5,NA
TGTGCCAGCAGCTTAGGTACAGTCAATCAGCCCCAGCATTTT,CASSLGTVNQPQHF,NA,TRBV11-2,TRBJ1-5,NA
TGTGCCAGCAGCCTAAGGCGGGACAGGGGGAACATTCAGTACTTC,CASSLRRDRGNIQYF,TRBD1,TRBV7-2,TRBJ2-4,NA
TGTGCCAGCAGTGAATGGGGACAGGGGGATATTATGAACACTGAAGCTTTCTTT,CASSEWGQGDIMNTEAFF,TRBD1,TRBV25-1,TRBJ1-1,NA
TGTGCCAGCAGTCTGTCCTACAGGGGCTCTCCCCTCCACTTT,CASSLSYRGSPLHF,TRBD1,TRBV28,TRBJ1-6,NA
TGCGCCAGCAGCTTGGCTGACAGAGTCAATGAAAAACTGTTTTTT,CASSLADRVNEKLFF,NA,TRBV5-1,TRBJ1-4,once
TGTGCCAGCAGTTCACAGGGACGCACTGAAGCTTTCTTT,CASSSQGRTEAFF,NA,TRBV27,TRBJ1-1,NA